One sample yielded the 14 T cell receptor beta chains listed below, sequenced in a study of blood T cell repertoires in COVID-19. Assay used: immunoSEQ multiplex PCR; TCRdb lists only in-frame clones, some missing. The data show about 180,000 clones, with roughly nine tenths seen just once and over 2% held by the top ten. Sequencing input: PBMCs or T cells enriched from blood (not recorded which). Receptors originate from a middle-aged woman with acute COVID-19.

The chain employs TRBV29-1 and TRBJ2-3, with 7 bases that match TRBD2. The germline V gene has CDR1 SQVTM and CDR2 ANQGSEA. The CDR3 loop spans 13 amino acids. The junction had 4 bases not matched to a gene; V was cut back by 3 bases and J by 4 bases. DNA for the CDR3: TGCAGCGTTGATGCGGGAGTGGCAGATACGCAGTATTTT. This sequence encodes CSVDAGVADTQYF.

The chain joins TRBV6-1 to TRBJ1-3; no definite D call. V lost 4 bases and J lost 3, with 19 bases in between. This CDR3 comprises 17 residues. Germline V gene lookup returns CDR1 MNHNS and CDR2 SASEGT. The CDR3, as DNA: TGTGCCAGCAGTGGAAGCCGTGGGTCGGGAGTTGGAAACACCATATATTTT. This sequence encodes CASSGSRGSGVGNTIYF.

CDR3 in DNA: TGTGCCAGCAGCCAAGATCACGGTCCAAGGTACTTC. Protein product: CASSQDHGPRYF. The chain employs TRBV14 and TRBJ2-7; no firm D call. This CDR3 region has 12 residues. V gave up 0 bases and J gave up 12 bases, with 12 bases separating them. Germline CDR1 SGHDN, CDR2 FVKESK.

The chain has TRBV5-1 and TRBJ2-5; TRBD2 matches 9 bases. The germline V gene has CDR1 SGHRS and CDR2 YFSETQ. The V segment lost 0 bases and the J segment 2 bases; nucleotides outside the gene matches: 2. The CDR3 extends over 15 amino acids. DNA of the CDR3: TGCGCCAGCAGCTTGGCCGGACTAGCGCAAGAGACCCAGTACTTC. Translating gives CASSLAGLAQETQYF.

This chain connects TRBV7-2 to TRBJ2-6, with 8 bases that match TRBD1. V lost 1 base to trimming and J lost 0 bases; unmatched junction nucleotides: 5. The germline CDR1 and CDR2 sequences are SGHTA and FQGNSA. The CDR3 sequence is 18 residues long. The CDR3 here is CASSLEDRASSGANVLTF. For the CDR3, the DNA is TGTGCCAGCAGCTTAGAGGACAGGGCGAGCTCTGGGGCCAACGTCCTGACTTTC.

This CDR3 reads CASSFGRAGTGELFF. The CDR3 DNA follows: TGTGCCAGCAGCTTCGGTAGAGCGGGCACCGGGGAGCTGTTTTTT. This chain joins TRBV7-3 and TRBJ2-2; D might be TRBD2 (6 bases). CDR1 is SGHTA, CDR2 FQGTGA, per germline. This CDR3 region has 15 residues. V shed 3 bases and J shed 4 bases, with 12 bases lying between them.

The chain has TRBV6-2 or TRBV6-3 and TRBJ1-1; unclear D gene. The CDR3 contains 12 residues. The germline V gene has CDR1 MNHEY and CDR2 SVGEGT. Trimming cost V 5 bases and J 4 bases, with 8 bases left between them. The CDR3 sequence is CASSTTPTEAFF. As DNA, the CDR3 is TGTGCCAGCAGTACTACTCCCACTGAAGCTTTCTTT.

The chain is built from TRBV28 and TRBJ1-1; 7 nucleotides align to TRBD1. Germline CDR1 is MDHEN and CDR2 is SYDVKM. V lost 7 bases and J lost 0; bases outside the gene matches: 5. CDR3 length: 14 residues. In DNA, the CDR3 is TGTGCCAGCATCGAAGGGGGCATGAACACTGAAGCTTTCTTT. Translating gives CASIEGGMNTEAFF.

V usage is TRBV5-8 and J usage is TRBJ1-6; D remains unclear. The CDR3 spans 15 residues. From germline, CDR1 is SGHTS and CDR2 YDEGEE. Trimming took 3 bases from V and 9 from J, leaving 16 bases between them. The CDR3 sequence is CASSSFQWRGSPLHF. CDR3 in DNA: TGTGCCAGCAGCTCCTTTCAGTGGAGAGGTTCACCCCTCCACTTT.

J is TRBJ1-1 and V is TRBV6-5, with 8 bases aligning to TRBD1. V was pared by 6 bases and J by 0 bases, with 6 bases of the junction left unmatched. CDR1 is MNHEY, CDR2 SVGAGI, per germline. This CDR3 has 15 residues. The CDR3 DNA follows: TGTGCCAGCAGCCCCGGGACAGGCATGAACACTGAAGCTTTCTTT. Residues: CASSPGTGMNTEAFF.

The rearrangement links TRBV28 to TRBJ1-2, with 9 bases aligning to TRBD1. V shed 9 bases and J 8 bases; nucleotides not matched to a gene: 13. CDR1 is MDHEN, CDR2 SYDVKM, per germline. There are 14 residues in the CDR3. CDR3 loop: CASHTHRGQYGYTF. The CDR3 bases are TGTGCCAGTCATACTCACAGGGGGCAGTACGGCTACACCTTC.

V usage is TRBV28 and J usage is TRBJ1-6; no definite D call. The CDR3 has 16 residues. Per the germline V gene, CDR1 is MDHEN and CDR2 is SYDVKM. Trimming took off 2 bases at V and 0 bases at J, with 8 bases between the two ends. The CDR3 sequence is CASSLTLSSYNSPLHF. CDR3 coding DNA: TGTGCCAGCAGTTTAACCCTAAGCTCCTATAATTCACCCCTCCACTTT.

J is TRBJ1-3 and V is TRBV4-1, with a tentative D call TRBD1 (6 bases). The CDR3 covers 15 residues. Per germline, CDR1 MGHRA and CDR2 YSYEKL. V lost 4 bases to trimming and J lost 0 bases, with 10 bases between them. The CDR3 is CASSPEDSSGNTIYF. The DNA for the CDR3 is TGCGCCAGCAGCCCAGAGGACAGCTCTGGAAACACCATATATTTT.

The chain uses TRBV3-1 (or the pseudogene TRBV3-2) and TRBJ2-5; weak D call: TRBD2 (5 bases). Germline V gives CDR1 LGHDT, CDR2 YNNKEL (reference sequence). This CDR3 comprises 11 residues. V gave up 3 bases and J gave up 10 bases, with 9 bases separating them. CDR3 in DNA: TGTGCCAGCAGCCAGTCGGGGATCCAGTACTTC. Protein sequence: CASSQSGIQYF.